A selection of T cell receptor beta chains follows, all from one sample in a study of human T cells and chemical hapten exposure. TCRdb recomputed calls from the RACE reads with MiXCR, one row per CDR3 protein. Among some 340,000 distinct CDR3 sequences, under 9% were seen once, and the ten largest hold about 8%. Sample: whole blood, taken in connection with sensitization to the hapten diphenylcyclopropenone (DPC). Every receptor here comes from a woman between 18 and 29 years old with alopecia areata. Some clones in this sample may be carry-over from other donors' samples. CDR3s include the opening cysteine and the closing phenylalanine or tryptophan. Fields, in order: J gene, D gene, V gene, clone size, CDR3 DNA, CDR3 protein. D genes are given only for firm matches. Expanded clones get a size class; other rows say once, few or many, or leave the size out.

TRBJ2-1 | NA | TRBV20-1 | few | TGCAGTGCTAGAGATACAGCTAGCTCCTACAATGAGCAGTTCTTC | CSARDTASSYNEQFF
TRBJ1-5 | NA | TRBV7-6 | NA | TGTGCCAGCAGCTTAACCGGGTCGGTGGCCCAGCATTTT | CASSLTGSVAQHF
TRBJ2-1 | NA | TRBV4-3 | few | TGCGCCAGCAGCCAAGACAGGGGGGACAATGAGCAGTTCTTC | CASSQDRGDNEQFF
TRBJ2-2 | NA | TRBV7-3 | many | TGTGCCAGCAGTGAGGGTCGCACCGGGGAGCTGTTTTTT | CASSEGRTGELFF
TRBJ1-5 | NA | TRBV6-6 | many | TGTGCCAGCAGCCCCGGAGCAGGGGATAGCAATCAGCCCCAGCATTTT | CASSPGAGDSNQPQHF
TRBJ2-3 | NA | TRBV4-3 | NA | TGCGCCAGCAGCCAAGAAGGGGGGCTGTCAGATACGCAGTATTTT | CASSQEGGLSDTQYF
TRBJ2-1 | NA | TRBV6-2/TRBV6-3 | many | TGTGCCAGCAGTTCTATATCTAAGTCCTACAATGAGCAGTTCTTC | CASSSISKSYNEQFF
TRBJ2-7 | TRBD2 | TRBV28 | many | TGTGCCAGCAGTCCAGATAGCGGGGGGTCATCCTACGAGCAGTACTTC | CASSPDSGGSSYEQYF
TRBJ2-5 | NA | TRBV4-1 | many | TGCGCCAGCAGCCCTATGGGGGTCCAAGAGACCCAGTACTTC | CASSPMGVQETQYF
TRBJ1-5 | NA | TRBV12-3/TRBV12-4 | many | TGTGCCAGCAGTTTAAGGGGTAGCAATCAGCCCCAGCATTTT | CASSLRGSNQPQHF
TRBJ2-3 | NA | TRBV7-9 | many | TGTGCCAGCAGCCCGACAGGGACTCGCGTCACAGATACGCAGTATTTT | CASSPTGTRVTDTQYF
TRBJ2-2 | TRBD2 | TRBV6-5 | many | TGTGCCAGCCAACCCTTAGCGGGGGGGCCCGGGGAGCTGTTTTTT | CASQPLAGGPGELFF
TRBJ2-3 | TRBD2 | TRBV7-8 | NA | TGTGCCAGCAGCCCGTACCGAGTCCTAGCGGGGGGTAGTTTGAGCACAGATACGCAGTATTTT | CASSPYRVLAGGSLSTDTQYF
TRBJ2-3 | TRBD2 | TRBV3-1 | many | TGTGCCAGCAGCTCACCCCTAACGGGGGGGAGCGCAGATACGCAGTATTTT | CASSSPLTGGSADTQYF
TRBJ1-2 | TRBD1 | TRBV18 | few | TGTGCCAGCTCACCAACCGGGACAGGGGAGCACCCGATCTATGGCTACACCTTC | CASSPTGTGEHPIYGYTF
TRBJ2-2 | NA | TRBV24-1 | many | TGTGCCACCAGTGATGCCAGGACCCCGAGGGAGGAGCTGTTTTTT | CATSDARTPREELFF
TRBJ1-1 | NA | TRBV29-1 | few | TGCAGCGTTGAAAAAACAGGTTCGAACACTGAAGCTTTCTTT | CSVEKTGSNTEAFF
TRBJ1-4 | TRBD1 | TRBV7-2 | NA | TGTGCCAGCAGCTGGACAGGGGCGGGGGAAAAACTGTTTTTT | CASSWTGAGEKLFF
TRBJ1-6 | NA | TRBV5-1 | NA | TGCGCCAGCAGCTTGGCCGAGGGTTATTCACCCCTCCACTTT | CASSLAEGYSPLHF
TRBJ2-5 | TRBD1 | TRBV12-3/TRBV12-4 | few | TGTGCCAGCAGTTCTACCGGGACAGGGGGAGAGACCCAGTACTTC | CASSSTGTGGETQYF
TRBJ1-5 | NA | TRBV6-2/TRBV6-3 | NA | TGTGCCAGCAGTGGAGCAGGGTGGCAACAGCCCCAGCATTTT | CASSGAGWQQPQHF
TRBJ1-4 | NA | TRBV6-6 | few | TGTGCCAGCAGTTACTCCACAGACAGGTGGATCGAGAATGAAAAACTGTTTTTT | CASSYSTDRWIENEKLFF
TRBJ2-7 | NA | TRBV18 | NA | TGTGCCAGCTCACCACCGGTATCATACGACGAGCAGTACTTC | CASSPPVSYDEQYF
TRBJ1-2 | NA | TRBV5-5 | NA | TGTGCCAGCAGCTTGGGGGACGGCTTCCTCTACACCTTC | CASSLGDGFLYTF
TRBJ1-4 | NA | TRBV6-6 | NA | TGTGCCAGCAGTTACTACCAGGCCCAAAAACTGTTTTTT | CASSYYQAQKLFF
TRBJ2-3 | TRBD2 | TRBV6-2/TRBV6-3 | NA | TGTGCCAGCAGTTCCTACCGGGCGGGGGGCACAGATACGCAGTATTTT | CASSSYRAGGTDTQYF
TRBJ2-5 | TRBD2 | TRBV4-2 | NA | TGTGCCAGCAGTCCCGGGACTAGCGACCAAGAGACCCAGTACTTC | CASSPGTSDQETQYF
TRBJ2-7 | TRBD1 | TRBV29-1 | few | TGCAGCGTTGAAGATCGAGGGACAGGGGCTGGGGAGCAGTACTTC | CSVEDRGTGAGEQYF
TRBJ2-4 | NA | TRBV2 | few | TGTGCCAGCAGTGAACTCGTAACTAGCACACCTCAGTACTTC | CASSELVTSTPQYF
TRBJ2-1 | NA | TRBV3-1 | many | TGTGCCAGCAGCCAAGATCGACGGGGGCGAGTCGGTGAGCAGTTCTTC | CASSQDRRGRVGEQFF
TRBJ1-2 | TRBD1 | TRBV27 | NA | TGTGCCTCCAGGGACAGGGGCCTTAGTAACTATGGCTACACCTTC | CASRDRGLSNYGYTF
TRBJ1-1 | NA | TRBV4-3 | NA | TGCGCCAGCAGCCAAGAATCGATTTCGCAGGGCCAGGACACTGAAGCTTTCTTT | CASSQESISQGQDTEAFF
TRBJ2-2 | NA | TRBV7-9 | few | TGTGCCAGCAGCTACGAAAGGACAGTGGGCGGGGAGCTGTTTTTT | CASSYERTVGGELFF
TRBJ2-1 | NA | TRBV5-1 | many | TGCGCCAGCAGTGCAAGGCGGGTTGAGGATGAGCAGTTCTTC | CASSARRVEDEQFF
TRBJ1-1 | NA | TRBV11-2 | few | TGTGCCAGCACCGATAGTGGCAACTCGAACACTGAAGCTTTCTTT | CASTDSGNSNTEAFF
TRBJ2-3 | NA | TRBV6-5 | few | TGTGCCAGCAGTTACTTTCGGGGGAACACAGATACGCAGTATTTT | CASSYFRGNTDTQYF
TRBJ2-3 | TRBD1 | TRBV29-1 | few | TGCAGCGTTGTCGGACAGGGGGCAGGAGATACGCAGTATTTT | CSVVGQGAGDTQYF
TRBJ2-5 | NA | TRBV29-1 | NA | TGCAGCGGAGCCTTTTCCAGAGGGGAGACCCAGTACTTC | CSGAFSRGETQYF
TRBJ2-1 | TRBD2 | TRBV7-6 | NA | TGTGCCAGCAGCGATTCTAGCGGGGGGGCTTACAATGAGCAGTTCTTC | CASSDSSGGAYNEQFF
TRBJ1-5 | TRBD1 | TRBV4-1 | few | TGCGCCAGCAGCCGTATGGACACAGGGGGCAATCAGCCCCAGCATTTT | CASSRMDTGGNQPQHF
TRBJ2-3 | NA | TRBV7-2 | NA | TGTGCCAGCAGCTTGATTTCGGGCACAGATACGCAGTATTTT | CASSLISGTDTQYF
TRBJ2-1 | TRBD2 | TRBV12-3/TRBV12-4 | NA | TGTGCCAGCAGTTTGATGGCCCTCATGCGGGGGGGCGGAGGGAATGAGCAGTTCTTC | CASSLMALMRGGGGNEQFF